This T cell receptor beta chain stems from a study of post-analysis software for immune sequencing data. The wider study: Relapsing-remitting, secondary progressive and progressive-relapsing forms made up the multiple sclerosis disease courses.

Study findings and constraints: Pronounced co-clustering by F measure was evident among identically batched samples. Four or five TRBV segments (TRBV5-6, TRBV5-1 and TRBV20-1 among them) occurred more frequently in patients than in controls. Comparison with controls showed significantly lower normalized Chao1 diversity in multiple sclerosis patients.

This clonotype occurred a few times. Its cognate antigen is unknown. Losses at the gene ends were 4 bases for V and 4 bases for J; bases not matched to a gene: 6. Germline-derived CDR1 and CDR2 are MNHEY and SMNVEV (reference sequence). This CDR3 comprises 14 residues. Carried by the TCR beta cDNA libraries were unique molecular identifiers. Some 500,000 cDNA molecules were recovered from an input of 1 to 10 million T cells. TCRdb recomputed calls from the PCR reads with MiXCR, one row per CDR3 protein. This table holds more than 500,000 distinct CDR3 sequences, around 31% found once. This receptor was taken from a girl younger than 18 with multiple sclerosis. Sequenced sample: blood. The chain uses TRBV27 and TRBJ2-5; 7 nucleotides align to TRBD1. CDR3 sequence (DNA): TGTGCCAGCAGTTCCCGCAGGGGGAGAGAGACCCAGTACTTC. Its protein is CASSSRRGRETQYF.